This TCR beta chain was documented in a study of T-cell memory formation after mild COVID-19. Study results and limitations: Prior to infection, memory already included some responding clones, suggesting cross-reactive memory joined.

Trimming took off 2 bases at V and 8 bases at J, with 18 bases between the two ends. CDR3 size: 15 residues. TCRdb re-called the 5' RACE reads with MiXCR, one entry per CDR3 protein. The profile covers under 300,000 distinct CDR3 sequences, with roughly 15% appearing a single time and around 3.4% taken by the ten largest. This clonotype was recorded a few times. What it binds is not known. The source is a man aged 18 to 30 who had mild COVID-19 (a few samples of this study predate the infection). Cell type and time point are not known. Sequencing was performed on PBMCs or a T cell subset sorted from them (not recorded which). This sequence joins TRBV12-3 or TRBV12-4 and TRBJ1-2; the D is unclear. The CDR3 region is CASSLFLRPNRGYTF. CDR3 in DNA: TGTGCCAGCAGTTTATTTCTTAGGCCCAACCGGGGCTACACCTTC.